These 8 T cell receptor beta chains share one sample of origin, sequenced in a study of blood T cell repertoires in COVID-19. Data came from immunoSEQ multiplex PCR; TCRdb stores just in-frame clones and leaves some out. The table has hundreds of thousands of clones, roughly four fifths seen once. Sequencing was done on a sample of PBMCs or T cells enriched from blood (not recorded which). These TCRs come from a man in his forties who had been exposed to COVID-19.

This chain uses TRBV10-2 with TRBJ2-1; 9 bases are a match to TRBD2. Trimming cost V 6 bases and J 5 bases; bases outside gene matches: 2. This CDR3 contains 13 residues. CDR1 and CDR2 (germline): WSHSY, SAAADI. The CDR3 sequence is CASSGLANNEQFF. CDR3 in DNA: TGCGCCAGCAGCGGACTAGCGAACAATGAGCAGTTCTTC.

The rearrangement uses TRBV12-5 and TRBJ1-1; D not resolved. The V gene's germline CDR1 is LGHNT and CDR2 FRNRAP. The ends were cut back, 0 bases at V and 2 bases at J, with 16 bases in the middle. The CDR3 has 17 amino acids. CDR3: CASGLVLGSDINTEAFF. As DNA, the CDR3 is TGTGCTAGTGGTTTGGTACTCGGGTCAGATATAAACACTGAAGCTTTCTTT.

J is TRBJ2-7 and V is TRBV3-1 (or the pseudogene TRBV3-2); TRBD2 aligns across 9 bases. The V segment lost 6 bases and the J segment 5 bases; nucleotides outside the gene matches: 5. The CDR3 covers 13 residues. Germline CDR1 and CDR2: LGHDT and YNNKEL (reference sequence). CDR3 in amino acids: CASSHASGNEQYF. The CDR3 DNA sequence: TGTGCCAGCAGTCATGCTAGCGGGAACGAGCAGTACTTC.

The genes are TRBV10-2 and TRBJ2-3, with D possibly matching TRBD1 (5 bases). The CDR3 extends over 14 amino acids. From germline, CDR1 is WSHSY and CDR2 SAAADI. Between the trimmed V and J ends, which lost 6 bases and 5 bases, there was a span of 15 bases. This CDR3 reads CASSTRVGKDTQYF. CDR3 nucleotide sequence: TGCGCCAGCAGCACCAGGGTGGGCAAAGATACGCAGTATTTT.

The chain recombines TRBV18 with TRBJ1-1; D gene ambiguous. CDR3 length: 13 residues. Germline V CDR1 and CDR2: KGHSH, LQKENI. V dropped 3 bases and J dropped 9 bases, with 14 bases sitting between them. The CDR3 spells CASSPYKTSKAFF. The CDR3 DNA reads TGTGCCAGCTCACCTTACAAGACAAGTAAAGCTTTCTTT.

The chain links TRBV5-6 to TRBJ1-4, with a possible D match to TRBD1 (6 bases). From germline, CDR1 is SGHDT and CDR2 YYEEEE. This CDR3 has 13 residues. Trimming shortened V by 3 bases and J by 7 bases, and 10 bases separated the two germline ends. The CDR3 is CASSSGTSEKLFF. The CDR3 DNA follows: TGTGCCAGCAGCTCCGGGACAAGTGAAAAACTGTTTTTT.

This rearrangement joins TRBV19 to TRBJ1-1, with TRBD1 identical over 8 bases. The CDR3 is made up of 16 amino acids. The germline V gene has CDR1 LNHDA and CDR2 SQIVND (reference sequence). V gave up 4 bases and J gave up 1 base; unmatched junction bases: 8. CDR3 in amino acids: CASSTTRGRRNTEAFF. The CDR3 coding sequence is TGTGCCAGTAGTACCACCAGGGGGCGCAGGAACACTGAAGCTTTCTTT.

The chain is built from TRBV5-1 and TRBJ2-2, with a weak D call TRBD1 (6 bases). Germline loops: CDR1 SGHRS, CDR2 YFSETQ. Trimming took off 4 bases at V and 3 bases at J, with 13 bases between the two ends. This CDR3 has 15 amino acids. CDR3 DNA sequence: TGCGCCAGCAGCCCCCAGGGGACCGACACCGGGGAGCTGTTTTTT. Translating it yields CASSPQGTDTGELFF.